This record concerns one T cell receptor beta chain sequence. Its antigen is still unknown. The sample holds no much larger clone one base away, and base qualities are not on file. V loses 0 bases, J loses 2 bases, and the germline ends lie 5 bases apart. CDR1 and CDR2, per the germline V gene (reference sequence), are SEHNR and FQNEAQ. Reading from cysteine to phenylalanine, the CDR3 counts 14 amino acids. Only the CDR3 DNA stays, 42 bases, in frame from base 1. Patients with a history of autoimmune disease or receiving systemic immunosuppression were excluded from the trial. Peripheral blood for TCR sequencing was collected from all dose cohorts at baseline, on cycle 4 day 1, and on cycle 7 day 1. Samples came from an open-label, multicenter, first-in-human phase I dose-escalation trial of ivuxolimab. Adults with locally advanced or metastatic melanoma, renal cell, hepatocellular, or head and neck squamous cell carcinoma were enrolled in the trial. CD4+ and CD8+ T cells were sorted separately from peripheral blood before TCR sequencing.

This entry is derived from a study of OX40 agonist ivuxolimab in advanced cancers. With respect to the entire study: Ivuxolimab, which targeted the costimulatory receptor OX40 (CD134), was an agonistic, fully human IgG2 monoclonal antibody. Intravenous ivuxolimab was administered to patients every 2 weeks at six dose levels: 0.01, 0.1, 0.3, 1.5, 3 and 10 mg/kg. Of the approximately 54 dose-escalation patients, hepatocellular carcinoma was present in approximately 20, melanoma in roughly 15, renal cell carcinoma in 9 and head and neck cancer in 9. In the dose-escalation cohort, around four fifths of patients were male, and the mean age was around 65 years with a range of roughly 23 to 79. Prior anti-PD-1, anti-PD-L1 or anti-CTLA-4 therapy was permitted, and about two fifths of dose-escalation patients had received checkpoint inhibitors. Partial responses were achieved by three dose-escalation patients, of whom one had hepatocellular carcinoma and two had cutaneous melanoma. The purpose of peripheral TCRbeta sequencing was to test whether ivuxolimab changed TCR sequence diversity and led to clonal T-cell expansion. The paper covers the monotherapy dose-escalation part of the phase I ivuxolimab trial, which included N of about 50 patients.

The study at large found these results: After ivuxolimab, more expanded clones were found on average in CD8+ T cells than in CD4+ T cells. Clonal expansion of both CD4+ and CD8+ blood T cells was observed from baseline to week 6 at doses 0.1 to 3.0 mg/kg. Low levels of normalized T-cell clonal expansion were also seen in some nonresponding patients. Which antigens the clonally expanded peripheral T cells were specific for was not determined. Partial responders in the 0.1-3.0 mg/kg groups had among the lowest normalized peripheral clonal expansion, especially among CD8+ T cells.

Genomic DNA was isolated from the sorted cells so that the TCRbeta CDR3 region could be sequenced. TCRbeta CDR3 regions were sequenced using the immunoSEQ Assay. TCRdb took over this immuneACCESS table, retaining in-frame rearrangements with V and J assigned. Such tables are incomplete; in checked studies, under half of the missing clones stem from an unresolved V gene, and the remainder is unexplained. The sample yields tens of thousands of clones; about nine tenths were counted once. The top ten clones comprise around 0.76% of the sample. The receptor's source is an adult with an advanced solid tumor such as melanoma, head and neck, liver or kidney cancer. The sequence joins TRBV7-9 to TRBJ2-1; no D gene is confidently identified. This sample comprised CD4+ or CD8+ T cells sorted from blood, obtained in a trial of the OX40 agonist ivuxolimab. The DNA is as follows: TGTGCCAGCAGCTTAGCAAGCGCCTACAATGAGCAGTTCTTC. It specifies CASSLASAYNEQFF.